This T cell receptor (beta chain) was profiled in a study of blood T cell repertoires in COVID-19 (dated by TCRdb to the early 2020s). Some background on the complete study: Collaborator samples came from the United States, Italy and Spain and covered acute and convalescent phases of COVID-19. The material from the prospective study consisted of cDNA or gDNA derived from T cells, B-cell-depleted T cells, or PBMCs. Deeply sampled blood TCRbeta repertoires from subjects exposed to, actively infected with, or recovered from COVID-19 were included in the dataset. The repertoires were made available in a free public database intended to serve as a resource for research on the immune response to SARS-CoV-2. Samples came from the ongoing ImmuneRACE study (first 160 participants) plus 1,254 subjects from 6 global collaborators. Sample metadata almost always included a de-identified subject ID, COVID-19 status, age in years and sex. Where available, HLA class I and class II types were taken from metadata supplied by the sample provider and were not determined by assay-based typing.

The full study reports these points: The amount of clinical and demographic metadata varied by source and participant and was provided uncurated.

TCRbeta CDR3 regions were amplified from genomic DNA using the immunoSEQ Assay, a bias-controlled multiplex PCR. Concerning the study's data processing: Within the assay, amplification of reference gene primers was used to estimate how many nucleated cells each sample contained. To quantify the absolute abundance of each unique TCRbeta CDR3 rearrangement, sequence reads were collapsed and filtered. For each sample, productive Simpson clonality was calculated by taking the square root of Simpson's diversity index across productive rearrangements. In TCRdb, the immuneACCESS table is reduced to in-frame sequences with V and J assigned. These tables do not hold every clone; where another copy was compared, an unresolved V gene accounts for under half, and the others remain unexplained. D and trimming come from the DNA, and the V and J calls and clone size come from that table. This sample holds around 380,000 clones; roughly 86% were observed only once. Approximately 1% of the sample comes from the top ten.

After removal of 4 bases from V and 1 base from J, the junction retains 7 bases not matched to a gene. The cysteine opens and the phenylalanine closes a CDR3 of 16 amino acids. Only the CDR3 DNA stays, 48 bases, in frame from base 1. For CDR1 and CDR2, the germline V gene lists SGHRS and YFSETQ. As concerns this clone: The specificity of this receptor is unknown. There are no base qualities to consult, and no much larger clone falls within one base.

The collaborating institutions used their own protocols to collect whole blood in K2EDTA tubes. For TCRbeta analysis, collaborators shipped samples as frozen whole blood, isolated PBMCs, or DNA extracted from either of those sample types. The V and J genes are TRBV5-1 and TRBJ1-1; the central 10 bases match TRBD1. Sequencing input: peripheral blood. The sequence was obtained from a human donor with acute or convalescent COVID-19. The donor label of this sample is uncertain. The nucleotide sequence is TGCGCCAGCAGCCCCCGGGACAGGGGCAAGAACACTGAAGCTTTCTTT. The translation is CASSPRDRGKNTEAFF. With the portions outside the CDR3 filled from the reference TRBV5-1 and TRBJ1-1 genes, the complete variable region becomes KAGVTQTPRYLIKTRGQQVTLSCSPISGHRSVSWYQQTPGQGLQFLFEYFSETQRNKGNFPGRFSGRQFSNSRSEMNVSTLELGDSALYLCASSPRDRGKNTEAFFGQGTRLTVV.